A single T cell receptor (beta chain) is shown here with its context. What it binds is not known. This CDR3 comprises 15 residues. Looked up from germline, CDR1 is SGHKS and CDR2 is YYEKEE (reference sequence). V gave up 4 bases and J gave up 9 bases; unmatched junction bases: 8. The data derive from a study of T cell responses to AZD1222 COVID-19 vaccine. TCRdb's copy holds only in-frame clones and misses some; the assay was immunoSEQ multiplex PCR. Of 15,000 to 20,000 clones listed, just under 90% were seen once; the top ten hold about 8.7%. Study-wide points: The sample set comprised mostly white British donors with more females, and clonal diversity was possibly underestimated. Two AZD1222 doses significantly raised spike-specific TCR breadth and depth over controls. The number of AZD1222 recipients seropositive at baseline was only five or six.

The input for sequencing was peripheral blood, taken 28 days after the second AZD1222 dose. The receptor was isolated from an adult who received the AZD1222 COVID-19 vaccine. The rearrangement joins TRBV5-5 to TRBJ1-6; 9 bases line up with TRBD1. This chain's CDR3 is CASSTGQGKPSPLHF. Written as DNA, the CDR3 is TGTGCCAGCAGCACCGGACAGGGGAAGCCTTCACCCCTCCACTTT.